This record concerns one T cell receptor (beta chain) sequence. No antigen is known for it. The PCR was carried out with 60 Vbeta primers and 13 Jbeta primers. Some clones are missing from TCRdb's copy, which holds only in-frame ones; the method was immunoSEQ multiplex PCR. The data show fewer than 200,000 clones, with approximately 84% seen just once and roughly 0.23% held by the top ten. This sample was included in a study of cytomegalovirus exposure and HLA in healthy donors. Study-wide points: Later work associated fewer than 20,000 TCR beta sequences with HLA alleles at 0.05 false discovery rate. About 180 TCR beta chains were listed as cytomegalovirus-associated.

From germline, CDR1 is SGHRS and CDR2 YFSETQ. The CDR3 spans 14 residues. Trimming stripped 4 bases from V and 4 bases from J, with 14 bases between. The origin of this receptor is a girl under three years old in good health and CMV-seronegative. The chain recombines TRBV5-1 with TRBJ1-1, with D possibly being TRBD1 (5 bases). Sequenced material: PBMCs. CDR3 sequence (DNA): TGCGCCAGCAGCCTCCAGGGCATGGGCACTGAAGCTTTCTTT. Residues: CASSLQGMGTEAFF.